This T cell receptor beta chain is drawn from a study of blood T cell repertoires in COVID-19. Profiling relied on immunoSEQ multiplex PCR, and the TCRdb table lists in-frame clones only, not all of them. This repertoire shows about 150,000 clones, about 85% found once; its top ten account for 0.63%. CDR1 is MRHNA, CDR2 SNTAGT, per germline. Trimming removed 3 bases at V and 7 bases at J, with 9 bases between. This CDR3 region has 12 residues. The sequenced sample was peripheral blood. This TCR derives from a man in his sixties with COVID-19, enrolled during active disease. This sequence joins TRBV6-4 and TRBJ1-1; D call uncertain. The CDR3, as DNA: TGTGCCAGCAGTGAACACCTCATTGAAGCTTTCTTT. Its translation: CASSEHLIEAFF.